This note documents a single TCR beta chain sequence. This record belongs to a study of shared T cell receptors in the human thymus. Using immunoSEQ multiplex PCR, the repertoire was profiled, and TCRdb retains in-frame clones only, with some absent. The sample carries some 640,000 clones, 80% to 90% recorded once. CDR1 is LNHDA, CDR2 SQIVND, per germline (reference sequence). The V end lost 7 bases, the J end lost 5 bases, and 5 bases lay between the germline ends. CDR3 length: 11 residues. These same records also appear under a second study, on human thymus T cells. Turning to that study: The thymus tissue came from resections taken during corrective heart surgery.

V is TRBV19 and J is TRBJ2-2; D not resolved. The receptor's source is a boy under three years old with a congenital heart defect. What was sequenced was thymocytes. DNA of the CDR3: TGTGCCAGTACCCTGACCGGGGAGCTGTTTTTT. As protein: CASTLTGELFF.